The following is a T cell receptor beta chain sequence with its context. Its antigen is currently unknown. The record originates from a study of T cells after yellow fever vaccination. Study results and limitations: The study noted that FACS-sorted repertoires could contain abundant clonotypes contaminating from the bulk population. Primary-vaccination clones mostly resurfaced post-booster (96% CD4, around 88% CD8).

TCRdb re-derived calls from the 5' RACE reads in MiXCR, one entry per CDR3 protein. The table shows a few hundred thousand distinct CDR3 sequences, with around 16% occurring only once. Germline CDR1 reads SGDLS; CDR2 reads YYNGEE. The junction had 9 bases not matched to a gene; V was cut back by 0 bases and J by 6 bases. The CDR3 loop spans 16 amino acids. The chain combines TRBV9 with TRBJ2-1; TRBD2 matches 7 bases. The origin of this receptor is a young man who received the YFV17D yellow fever vaccine. The sample consisted of PBMCs, taken about 5 days after the first yellow fever vaccination. As DNA, the CDR3 is TGTGCCAGCAGCGTAGGCCCTTTGCGGGGGACCAATGAGCAGTTCTTC. Translation: CASSVGPLRGTNEQFF.